These T cell receptor beta chains were read from a single sample in a study of blood T cells in healthy people across ages. In TCRdb, the 5' RACE reads were re-called with MiXCR into one record per CDR3 protein. The sample carries 1.5 million to 2 million distinct CDR3 sequences, about 50% recorded once. Specimen: blood. The source of these receptors is a woman aged 40 to 50 in good health. Each CDR3 is given with its conserved first and last residue. The D gene is left open where the match is weak. Clone size appears in some rows only: once, few, many, or a class for an expanded clone.

J gene,V gene,D gene,clone size,CDR3 DNA,CDR3 protein
TRBJ2-1,TRBV6-6,TRBD2,NA,TGTGCCAGCAGTTACGCACCGCCGGGACTAGGCGGGGAGACCCAGTTCTTC,CASSYAPPGLGGETQFF
TRBJ2-1,TRBV28,NA,few,TGTGCCAGCAGTTCCCGTCTAGGGGTATCCGTGGGCAATGAGCAGTTCTTC,CASSSRLGVSVGNEQFF
TRBJ2-3,TRBV7-9,TRBD2,few,TGTGCCATCGAGACTAGCCTTAGCACAGATACGCAGTATTTT,CAIETSLSTDTQYF
TRBJ2-3,TRBV27,TRBD2,NA,TGTGCCAGCAGTTTATTATCAGCGGGGGGGCCTGACACAGATACGCAGTATTTT,CASSLLSAGGPDTDTQYF
TRBJ2-4,TRBV7-8,TRBD1,few,TGTGCCAGCAGCACCCGGACAGGGGCGGGAGACATTCAGTACTTC,CASSTRTGAGDIQYF
TRBJ2-7,TRBV28,NA,few,TGTGCCAGCAGTCTCCAGGACTCAGTCCCCCACGAGCAGTACTTC,CASSLQDSVPHEQYF
TRBJ2-2,TRBV7-2,TRBD1,NA,TGTGCCAGCAGCTTGACAGGGCCATCGGGGGAGCTGTTTTTT,CASSLTGPSGELFF
TRBJ1-2,TRBV3-1,NA,NA,TGTGCCAGCAGCATTCACGCGGGGGCAGCCTATGGCTACACCTTC,CASSIHAGAAYGYTF
TRBJ2-3,TRBV6-1,NA,NA,TGTGCCAGCAGGGATGTAGGAACAGATACGCAGTATTTT,CASRDVGTDTQYF
TRBJ2-1,TRBV7-8,NA,few,TGTGCCAGCAGCTTAAGGGGTGTTACGGACTACAATGAGCAGTTCTTC,CASSLRGVTDYNEQFF
TRBJ1-2,TRBV5-1,TRBD1,NA,TGCGCCAGCAGCACCTCGGGACAGGTTCTTAACTATGGCTACACCTTC,CASSTSGQVLNYGYTF
TRBJ2-1,TRBV20-1,TRBD2,few,TGCAGTGCTCGGGGGGGCTGGGGCAACAATGAGCAGTTCTTC,CSARGGWGNNEQFF
TRBJ2-5,TRBV2,NA,few,TGTGCCAGCAGTGAAGACTATACAGACCTACAAGAGACCCAGTACTTC,CASSEDYTDLQETQYF
TRBJ1-2,TRBV5-1,TRBD1,few,TGCGCCAGCAGCTTGGCCCAAGGACGACAGGGTCATCACACCTTC,CASSLAQGRQGHHTF
TRBJ1-5,TRBV4-1,NA,NA,TGCGCCAGCAGCCAAGAATTCCAGCAGCCCCAGCATTTT,CASSQEFQQPQHF
TRBJ2-3,TRBV7-8,TRBD1,NA,TGTGCCAGCAGGCCACAGGGGGCAGTTGGAACAGATACGCAGTATTTT,CASRPQGAVGTDTQYF
TRBJ1-5,TRBV7-2,TRBD1,few,TGTGCCAGCAGCTTCCCTAATGGGACAGGGGGCGCGCGCCAGCCCCAGCATTTT,CASSFPNGTGGARQPQHF
TRBJ2-1,TRBV29-1,TRBD1,many,TGCAGCGTTGAAGCACCGGGACAGGGGGACAATGAGCAGTTCTTC,CSVEAPGQGDNEQFF
TRBJ2-1,TRBV7-6,NA,NA,TGTGCCAGCAGCATACACAATGAGCAGTTCTTC,CASSIHNEQFF
TRBJ1-4,TRBV20-1,NA,NA,TGCAGTGCTCCCGGACAAAGGGAACTGTTTTTT,CSAPGQRELFF
TRBJ1-2,TRBV11-2,NA,few,TGTGCCAGCAGGTTGGAGGGCAACTATGGCTACACCTTC,CASRLEGNYGYTF
TRBJ2-3,TRBV7-2,NA,NA,TGTGCCAGCAGCCCCCCGGAACGAGATACGCAGTATTTT,CASSPPERDTQYF
TRBJ2-1,TRBV5-1,NA,few,TGTGCCAGCAGTTTCACTAGCTCCTACAATGAGCAGTTCTTC,CASSFTSSYNEQFF
TRBJ2-2,TRBV4-3,NA,NA,TGCGCCAGCAGCCAAGATCATTCAGGGCAAACCACCGGGGAGCTGTTTTTT,CASSQDHSGQTTGELFF
TRBJ2-5,TRBV25-1,NA,NA,TGTGCCAGCAGTGAATGGAGGGTGGGGCAAGAGACCCAGTACTTC,CASSEWRVGQETQYF
TRBJ2-5,TRBV7-2,NA,few,TGTGCCAGCAGCTCAGGCGTCACAATAAGAGAGACCCAGTACTTC,CASSSGVTIRETQYF
TRBJ1-2,TRBV7-9,NA,few,TGTGCCAGCAGCCTGACCGCCGGGACCCATCTTTCTAACTATGGCTACACCTTC,CASSLTAGTHLSNYGYTF
TRBJ2-6,TRBV4-1,NA,NA,TGCGCCAGCAGCCAAGATGCACCAGGTGGGAGGTCTGGGGCCAACGTCCTGACTTTC,CASSQDAPGGRSGANVLTF
TRBJ2-1,TRBV20-1,NA,NA,TGCAGTGCTAGCGGAAAAGCTCCTACACATGAGCAGTTCTTC,CSASGKAPTHEQFF
TRBJ2-1,TRBV28,NA,NA,TGTGCCAGCAGCCTGGACCCTAGGACCGATGAGCAGTTCTTC,CASSLDPRTDEQFF
TRBJ1-1,TRBV7-2,NA,NA,TGTGCCAGCAGCCCGGGACGGTTGGTCACTGAAGCTTTCTTT,CASSPGRLVTEAFF
TRBJ2-1,TRBV18,TRBD2,NA,TGTGCCAGCTCGTCGACCGGGACTATGAGTCTTGGTGAGCAGTTCTTC,CASSSTGTMSLGEQFF